This TCR beta chain is from a study of blood T cells in healthy people across ages. Findings and caveats of the study: Older age coincided with a roughly linear decline in TCR beta diversity per million T cells. Researchers report that TCR beta diversity correlated strongly with naive T cell percentage. Diversity figures based on one million T cells were deemed too low.

PCR was performed a second time for about 7 to 12 cycles using a sample-barcoded 5' primer and a J-beta primer mix. TCRdb itself ran the 5' RACE reads through MiXCR, one entry per CDR3 protein. The sample records a few hundred thousand distinct CDR3 sequences, over 45% being singletons. Looked up from germline, CDR1 is LGHNA and CDR2 is YNFKEQ. V was shortened by 0 bases and J by 4 bases, with 6 bases between the two germline ends. The CDR3 has 13 residues. This clonotype came up a few times. Its antigen remains unknown. The sequencing sample was made of blood. This chain links TRBV4-2 with TRBJ1-1; D uncertain. This clonotype was obtained from a man between 60 and 75 years old in good health. The CDR3 loop is CASSQDGATEAFF. The CDR3 DNA reads as TGTGCCAGCAGCCAAGATGGAGCCACTGAAGCTTTCTTT.